This TCR beta chain was sequenced during a study of blood T cells in healthy people across ages. The V segment lost 5 bases and the J segment 0 bases; nucleotides outside the gene matches: 6. In germline, CDR1 is LNHNV, CDR2 YYDKDF (reference sequence). The CDR3 loop spans 18 amino acids. Through a sample-barcoded 5' primer and a J-beta primer mix, a second PCR was run for roughly 6 to 12 cycles. Each CDR3 protein gets one entry after TCRdb re-called the 5' RACE reads with MiXCR. The table includes about 640,000 distinct CDR3 sequences, around 43% detected once. This clonotype has a handful of counts.

The sample taken for sequencing was blood. This TCR was recovered from a man older than 75 in good health. The J gene is TRBJ2-6, the V gene TRBV15; the match to TRBD2 covers 11 bases. CDR3: CATSSLAGAPSGANVLTF. CDR3 DNA sequence: TGTGCCACCAGCTCACTAGCGGGGGCCCCCTCTGGGGCCAACGTCCTGACTTTC. Based on the CDR3 plus reference TRBV15 and TRBJ2-6, the full variable domain is DAMVIQNPRYQVTQFGKPVTLSCSQTLNHNVMYWYQQKSSQAPKLLFHYYDKDFNNEADTPDNFQSRRPNTSFCFLDIRSPGLGDTAMYLCATSSLAGAPSGANVLTFGAGSRLTVL.